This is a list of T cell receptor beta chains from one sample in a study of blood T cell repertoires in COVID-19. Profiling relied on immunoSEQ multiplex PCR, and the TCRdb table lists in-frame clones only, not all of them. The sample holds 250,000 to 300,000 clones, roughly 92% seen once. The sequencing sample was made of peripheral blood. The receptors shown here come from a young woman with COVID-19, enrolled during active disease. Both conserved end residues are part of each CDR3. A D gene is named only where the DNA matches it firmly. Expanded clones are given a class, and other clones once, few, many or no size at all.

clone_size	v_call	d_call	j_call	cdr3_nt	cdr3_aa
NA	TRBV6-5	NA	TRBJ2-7	TGTGCCAGCAGCCAGATCTCCTACGAGCAGTACTTC	CASSQISYEQYF
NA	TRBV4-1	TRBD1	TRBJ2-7	TGCGCCAGCAGCCAAGAGGGGGACAGCTTATGGCAGTACTTC	CASSQEGDSLWQYF
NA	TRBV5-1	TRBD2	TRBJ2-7	TGCGCCAGCAGCTTGGAAGCGGGAGAGTTGGGTGAGCAGTACTTC	CASSLEAGELGEQYF
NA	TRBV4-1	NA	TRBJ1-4	TGCGCCAGCAGCCTACAGGGTTTGCGGGAAAAACTGTTTTTT	CASSLQGLREKLFF
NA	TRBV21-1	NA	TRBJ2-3	TGTGCCAGCAGCTCGCTATGCACAGATACGCAGTATTTT	CASSSLCTDTQYF
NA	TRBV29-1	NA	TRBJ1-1	TGCAGCGGTATGGGACACCCGGGCACTGAAGCTTTCTTT	CSGMGHPGTEAFF
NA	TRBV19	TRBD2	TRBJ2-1	TGTGCCAGTAGCTGGGGGACTAGCGGGAGGAGGTCCTACAATGAGCAGTTCTTC	CASSWGTSGRRSYNEQFF
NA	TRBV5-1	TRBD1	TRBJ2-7	TGCGCCAGCAGCTTGGGACAGGGTGGGAACTACGAGCAGTACTTC	CASSLGQGGNYEQYF
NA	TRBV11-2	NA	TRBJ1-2	TGTGCCAGCAGCACCTCGACAGGAGGCTATGGCTACACCTTC	CASSTSTGGYGYTF
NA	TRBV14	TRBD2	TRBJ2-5	TGTGCCAGCAGCAACCCCCGGCGGCCCAGCGGGAGGGGAGAGACCCAGTACTTC	CASSNPRRPSGRGETQYF
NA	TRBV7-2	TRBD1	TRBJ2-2	TGTGCCAGCAGCTTAGCGAGGACAGGGTACACCGGGGAGCTGTTTTTT	CASSLARTGYTGELFF
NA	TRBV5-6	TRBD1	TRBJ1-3	TGTGCCAGCAGCTTGACAGGGGTAGTAAACACCATATATTTT	CASSLTGVVNTIYF
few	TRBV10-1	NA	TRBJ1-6	TGCGCCAGCAGTGAGGGGACAACGAATTCACCCCTCCACTTT	CASSEGTTNSPLHF
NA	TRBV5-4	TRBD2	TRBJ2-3	TGTGCCAGCAGCCAGAAGCGGGAGATCAGGATAGATACGCAGTATTTT	CASSQKREIRIDTQYF
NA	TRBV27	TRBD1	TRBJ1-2	TGTGCCAGCAGTTCAACCGGACGAGGGACAGCTCACTATGGCTACACCTTC	CASSSTGRGTAHYGYTF
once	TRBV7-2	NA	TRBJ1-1	TGTGCCAGCAGCCAGGGAGGGAACACTGAAGCTTTCTTT	CASSQGGNTEAFF
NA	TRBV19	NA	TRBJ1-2	TGTGCCAGTAGTGGCTTTGGCCATGGCTACACCTTC	CASSGFGHGYTF
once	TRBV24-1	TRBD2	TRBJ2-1	TGTGCCACCAGTGGCCAGACTAGCGGGAGTGTCAATGAGCAGTTCTTC	CATSGQTSGSVNEQFF
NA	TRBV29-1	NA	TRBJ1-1	TGCAGCGTTGATATATCGGGAACTGAAGCTTTCTTT	CSVDISGTEAFF
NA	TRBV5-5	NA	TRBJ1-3	TGTGCCAGCAGGAGACAGTCTGGAAACACCATATATTTT	CASRRQSGNTIYF
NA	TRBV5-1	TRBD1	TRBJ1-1	TGCGCCAGCAGCTTGGTAGGGGGCGTCACTGAAGCTTTCTTT	CASSLVGGVTEAFF
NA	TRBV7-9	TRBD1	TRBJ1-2	TGTGCCAGCAGCTTAGCGGGGACAGGGGGCGTCTATGGCTACACCTTC	CASSLAGTGGVYGYTF
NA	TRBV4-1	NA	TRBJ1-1	TGCGCCAGCAGCCAAGAGATCTCCCAGTACACTGAAGCTTTCTTT	CASSQEISQYTEAFF
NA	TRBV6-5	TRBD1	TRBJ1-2	TGTGCCAGCAGCGCAGACAGGGTTGGACTCTCTAGCTACACCTTC	CASSADRVGLSSYTF
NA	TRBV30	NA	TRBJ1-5	TGTGCCTGGAGTGAGGTGGGGCAGGAATGGCAGCCCCAGCATTTT	CAWSEVGQEWQPQHF
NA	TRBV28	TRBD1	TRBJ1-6	TGTGCCAGCAGCTTGACAGGGGTTCGTTCACCCCTCCACTTT	CASSLTGVRSPLHF
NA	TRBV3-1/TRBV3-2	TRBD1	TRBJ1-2	TGTGCCAGCAGCCAAGCACAGGGGGCGAGCTATGGCTACACCTTC	CASSQAQGASYGYTF
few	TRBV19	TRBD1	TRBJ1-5	TGTGCCAGTAGTACCCGACAGGGTACCCAGCCCCAGCATTTT	CASSTRQGTQPQHF
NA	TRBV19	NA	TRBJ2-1	TGTGCCAGTAGTGAGCGGTACGAGCAGTTCTTC	CASSERYEQFF
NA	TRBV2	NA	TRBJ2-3	TGTGCCAGCAGTGAAACGGGAGCCCGCACAGATACGCAGTATTTT	CASSETGARTDTQYF
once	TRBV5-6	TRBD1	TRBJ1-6	TGTGCCAGCAGCTCGACAGGGGAAGGGTCCTATAATTCACCCCTCCACTTT	CASSSTGEGSYNSPLHF
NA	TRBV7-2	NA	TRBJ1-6	TGTGCCAGCAGCTTAGCCCCGGGGGGTTCACCCCTCCACTTT	CASSLAPGGSPLHF